The rows below give T cell receptor beta chains drawn from one sample of a study of identical twins. Using its own MiXCR run on the 5' RACE reads, TCRdb lists one record per CDR3 protein. The profile shows around 570,000 distinct CDR3 sequences, 7.5% to 10% of them singletons. The same data also contributed to another study, on yellow fever vaccine responses in identical twins.

The sample consisted of PBMCs. These receptor sequences come from a woman between 18 and 29 years old in good health. The CDR3 runs from the conserved cysteine through the conserved F or W. A D gene is named only where the DNA matches it firmly. Clone size is given for some rows only: seen once, a few or many times, or a class if the clone is expanded.

d_call: TRBD1
v_call: TRBV5-1
clone_size: many
j_call: TRBJ2-7
cdr3_nt: TGCGCCAGCAGCTTGGGAGGACAGGTCTACGAGCAGTACTTC
cdr3_aa: CASSLGGQVYEQYF

d_call: TRBD1
v_call: TRBV6-2/TRBV6-3
clone_size: -
j_call: TRBJ2-2
cdr3_nt: TGTGCCAGCATTCCTCTACAGGGGGGCACCGGGGAGCTGTTTTTT
cdr3_aa: CASIPLQGGTGELFF

d_call: TRBD1
v_call: TRBV6-1
clone_size: few
j_call: TRBJ2-1
cdr3_nt: TGTGCCAGCAGTGGAACACGGGACAGGGGGGGAAATGAGCAGTTCTTC
cdr3_aa: CASSGTRDRGGNEQFF

d_call: TRBD2
v_call: TRBV12-3/TRBV12-4
clone_size: -
j_call: TRBJ2-1
cdr3_nt: TGTGCCAGCAGTTTACTAGCGGGAGTTGATGGTGAGCAGTTCTTC
cdr3_aa: CASSLLAGVDGEQFF

d_call: TRBD2
v_call: TRBV11-2
clone_size: -
j_call: TRBJ2-5
cdr3_nt: TGTGCCAGCAGCTTAGGTCGGGCTAGCGGGGGCCAGGGGGAGACCCAGTACTTC
cdr3_aa: CASSLGRASGGQGETQYF

d_call: -
v_call: TRBV20-1
clone_size: many
j_call: TRBJ1-5
cdr3_nt: TGCAGTGCTAGTCAGGGGCCCAATCAGCCCCAGCATTTT
cdr3_aa: CSASQGPNQPQHF

d_call: -
v_call: TRBV28
clone_size: -
j_call: TRBJ1-2
cdr3_nt: TGTGCCAGCAGTTTATCATTGATCGGGGGGCTTGTTGGCTACACCTTC
cdr3_aa: CASSLSLIGGLVGYTF

d_call: -
v_call: TRBV3-1
clone_size: many
j_call: TRBJ2-1
cdr3_nt: TGTGCCAGCAGCGACCGGGACTCTGGGTCGTACAATGAGCAGTTCTTC
cdr3_aa: CASSDRDSGSYNEQFF

d_call: -
v_call: TRBV6-2/TRBV6-3
clone_size: few
j_call: TRBJ2-7
cdr3_nt: TGTGCCAGCAGTTACTCGAAAAGGGCCTACGAGCAGTACTTC
cdr3_aa: CASSYSKRAYEQYF

d_call: -
v_call: TRBV7-2
clone_size: -
j_call: TRBJ2-3
cdr3_nt: TGTGCCAGCAGCTTAGGTGGGAAAGGGTCCACAGATACGCAGTATTTT
cdr3_aa: CASSLGGKGSTDTQYF

d_call: TRBD1
v_call: TRBV14
clone_size: many
j_call: TRBJ2-3
cdr3_nt: TGTGCCAGCAGCCCCGGGACAGCTAGCACAGATACGCAGTATTTT
cdr3_aa: CASSPGTASTDTQYF

d_call: -
v_call: TRBV27
clone_size: many
j_call: TRBJ2-3
cdr3_nt: TGTGCCAGCAGTTTTAGGGCCGAGCCAGATACGCAGTATTTT
cdr3_aa: CASSFRAEPDTQYF

d_call: -
v_call: TRBV7-8
clone_size: few
j_call: TRBJ2-2
cdr3_nt: TGTGCCAGCAGCTTAGTCCGTCCGAACACCGGGGAGCTGTTTTTT
cdr3_aa: CASSLVRPNTGELFF

d_call: -
v_call: TRBV4-2
clone_size: few
j_call: TRBJ1-3
cdr3_nt: TGTGCCAGCAGCCAACGACCCTCTGGAAACACCATATATTTT
cdr3_aa: CASSQRPSGNTIYF

d_call: -
v_call: TRBV28
clone_size: few
j_call: TRBJ1-5
cdr3_nt: TGTGCCAGCAGTTCCAAACTCCGGAGCAATCAGCCCCAGCATTTT
cdr3_aa: CASSSKLRSNQPQHF

d_call: TRBD1
v_call: TRBV29-1
clone_size: -
j_call: TRBJ2-1
cdr3_nt: TGCAGCGCGTGGACAGGGTGGTCTAATGAGCAGTTCTTC
cdr3_aa: CSAWTGWSNEQFF

d_call: -
v_call: TRBV11-2
clone_size: few
j_call: TRBJ2-7
cdr3_nt: TGTGCCAGCAGCCTTAGGAGGGACGAGCAGTACTTC
cdr3_aa: CASSLRRDEQYF

d_call: TRBD1
v_call: TRBV7-2
clone_size: -
j_call: TRBJ2-2
cdr3_nt: TGTGCCAGCACCCCCCCTGGGACAGGGGTCACCGGGGAGCTGTTTTTT
cdr3_aa: CASTPPGTGVTGELFF

d_call: -
v_call: TRBV7-9
clone_size: -
j_call: TRBJ2-5
cdr3_nt: TGTGCCAGCAGCTTTTCAACGTCGGGAGCGGAGACCCAGTACTTC
cdr3_aa: CASSFSTSGAETQYF

d_call: TRBD1
v_call: TRBV5-5
clone_size: many
j_call: TRBJ2-3
cdr3_nt: TGTGCCGTCAAGGACAGGGGCACAGATACGCAGTATTTT
cdr3_aa: CAVKDRGTDTQYF

d_call: -
v_call: TRBV29-1
clone_size: -
j_call: TRBJ2-1
cdr3_nt: TGCAGCGTTAATGGAGGGAAGGGCCTCAATGAGCAGTTCTTC
cdr3_aa: CSVNGGKGLNEQFF

d_call: TRBD2
v_call: TRBV12-3/TRBV12-4
clone_size: -
j_call: TRBJ2-1
cdr3_nt: TGTGCCATCTGGTTAACTAGCGGGAGGGCCGTTAAGGACAATGAGCAGTTCTTC
cdr3_aa: CAIWLTSGRAVKDNEQFF

d_call: -
v_call: TRBV4-1
clone_size: -
j_call: TRBJ2-7
cdr3_nt: TGCGCCAGCAGCCCAGCAGCCTCCTACGAGCAGTACTTC
cdr3_aa: CASSPAASYEQYF

d_call: -
v_call: TRBV21-1
clone_size: few
j_call: TRBJ2-7
cdr3_nt: TGTGCCAGCAGCCGAAAGACCATCTCGGGAGGGTTTACAGGGGAGCAGTACTTC
cdr3_aa: CASSRKTISGGFTGEQYF

d_call: TRBD2
v_call: TRBV5-1
clone_size: many
j_call: TRBJ2-7
cdr3_nt: TGCGCCAGCAGCTTAAATAGCGGGGGGCCCTACGAGCAGTACTTC
cdr3_aa: CASSLNSGGPYEQYF

d_call: -
v_call: TRBV7-9
clone_size: few
j_call: TRBJ2-1
cdr3_nt: TGTGCCAGCAGCCAGTTCGTAACTGAGCAGTTCTTC
cdr3_aa: CASSQFVTEQFF

d_call: TRBD2
v_call: TRBV7-9
clone_size: -
j_call: TRBJ2-7
cdr3_nt: TGTGCCAGCAGCCAAACCCCGACTAGCGGGGGATACGAGCAGTACTTC
cdr3_aa: CASSQTPTSGGYEQYF

d_call: -
v_call: TRBV12-3/TRBV12-4
clone_size: few
j_call: TRBJ1-6
cdr3_nt: TGTGCCAGCAGTTCATCCCACCGACAGGTTTCACCCCTCCACTTT
cdr3_aa: CASSSSHRQVSPLHF

d_call: TRBD2
v_call: TRBV24-1
clone_size: many
j_call: TRBJ2-1
cdr3_nt: TGTGCCACCAGTGGTCCTAGCGGGACAAGCTCCTACAATGAGCAGTTCTTC
cdr3_aa: CATSGPSGTSSYNEQFF

d_call: -
v_call: TRBV15
clone_size: many
j_call: TRBJ2-3
cdr3_nt: TGTGCCACCAGCAGAGGGGGTAGCCAAGATACGCAGTATTTT
cdr3_aa: CATSRGGSQDTQYF

d_call: -
v_call: TRBV7-8
clone_size: -
j_call: TRBJ1-5
cdr3_nt: TGTGCCAGCAGCATAGATTCAGTCAATCAGCCCCAGCATTTT
cdr3_aa: CASSIDSVNQPQHF

d_call: TRBD2
v_call: TRBV6-5
clone_size: many
j_call: TRBJ2-7
cdr3_nt: TGTGCCAGCAGTTACGCGGGAGGGCGAGGAGAGCAGTACTTC
cdr3_aa: CASSYAGGRGEQYF

d_call: -
v_call: TRBV10-3
clone_size: -
j_call: TRBJ2-5
cdr3_nt: TGTGCCATCAGTGGGGGAGGACGGAACCAAGAGACCCAGTACTTC
cdr3_aa: CAISGGGRNQETQYF

d_call: TRBD2
v_call: TRBV20-1
clone_size: few
j_call: TRBJ2-5
cdr3_nt: TGCAGTGGCGGGAGGCTGATCGAGACCCAGTACTTC
cdr3_aa: CSGGRLIETQYF

d_call: -
v_call: TRBV7-9
clone_size: -
j_call: TRBJ2-1
cdr3_nt: TGTGCCAGCAGCATGTGGGGAGGCGATCTAACTGGCAATGAGCAGTTCTTC
cdr3_aa: CASSMWGGDLTGNEQFF

d_call: TRBD1
v_call: TRBV12-3/TRBV12-4
clone_size: many
j_call: TRBJ2-6
cdr3_nt: TGTGCCATAGACAGGGGGTCTGGGGCCAACGTCCTGACTTTC
cdr3_aa: CAIDRGSGANVLTF

d_call: TRBD1
v_call: TRBV7-2
clone_size: -
j_call: TRBJ1-2
cdr3_nt: TGTGCCAGCAGCTCGGGTCAGGGGGCAAGGCAGGGCTACACCTTC
cdr3_aa: CASSSGQGARQGYTF

d_call: -
v_call: TRBV10-3
clone_size: few
j_call: TRBJ2-5
cdr3_nt: TGTGCCATCAGTGAGCCCCGAGGGGGACGGGAGACCCAGTACTTC
cdr3_aa: CAISEPRGGRETQYF

d_call: -
v_call: TRBV2
clone_size: few
j_call: TRBJ2-1
cdr3_nt: TGTGCCAGCACTGGCTCTAACAATGAGCAGTTCTTC
cdr3_aa: CASTGSNNEQFF

d_call: TRBD2
v_call: TRBV28
clone_size: -
j_call: TRBJ2-7
cdr3_nt: TGTGCCAGCGAGCCGGGGGGGCCTACCTACGAGCAGTACTTC
cdr3_aa: CASEPGGPTYEQYF

d_call: -
v_call: TRBV14
clone_size: -
j_call: TRBJ2-1
cdr3_nt: TGTGCCAGCAGCCAAGTCGGGCTAGGCGTCAATAATGAGCAGTTCTTC
cdr3_aa: CASSQVGLGVNNEQFF

d_call: -
v_call: TRBV5-6
clone_size: few
j_call: TRBJ2-7
cdr3_nt: TGTGCCAGCAGCTTGGATTCGACAGCTTACGAGCAGTACTTC
cdr3_aa: CASSLDSTAYEQYF

d_call: -
v_call: TRBV9
clone_size: many
j_call: TRBJ2-3
cdr3_nt: TGTGCCAGCAGCGTATACAGGGCTCTAGGTCTGGGAGATACGCAGTATTTT
cdr3_aa: CASSVYRALGLGDTQYF

d_call: -
v_call: TRBV6-5
clone_size: -
j_call: TRBJ1-4
cdr3_nt: TGTGCCAGCAGTTACTGGGGGACGCCCCAGGGAGGTGAAAAACTGTTTTTT
cdr3_aa: CASSYWGTPQGGEKLFF

d_call: -
v_call: TRBV29-1
clone_size: many
j_call: TRBJ2-1
cdr3_nt: TGCAGCGTTGAACTTCTCCTGAGCTCCTACAATGAGCAGTTCTTC
cdr3_aa: CSVELLLSSYNEQFF

d_call: -
v_call: TRBV30
clone_size: many
j_call: TRBJ2-5
cdr3_nt: TGTGCCTGGGATCTGGGCCAAGAGACCCAGTACTTC
cdr3_aa: CAWDLGQETQYF

d_call: -
v_call: TRBV9
clone_size: few
j_call: TRBJ2-3
cdr3_nt: TGTGCCAGCAGCGTAGAGGGGGGCGAGGGGACAGATACGCAGTATTTT
cdr3_aa: CASSVEGGEGTDTQYF

d_call: TRBD1
v_call: TRBV15
clone_size: -
j_call: TRBJ2-4
cdr3_nt: TGTGCCACCAGCAGAGATAAGGGGGCAAACATTCAGTACTTC
cdr3_aa: CATSRDKGANIQYF

d_call: TRBD1
v_call: TRBV29-1
clone_size: many
j_call: TRBJ2-3
cdr3_nt: TGCAGCGTTGTGGGGGACAGATTTAGCACAGATACGCAGTATTTT
cdr3_aa: CSVVGDRFSTDTQYF

d_call: -
v_call: TRBV4-2
clone_size: few
j_call: TRBJ2-7
cdr3_nt: TGTGCCAGCAGCCAAACGCCTCCGGGACATGACTACGATAGTCGAATCGAGCAGTACTTC
cdr3_aa: CASSQTPPGHDYDSRIEQYF

d_call: -
v_call: TRBV3-1
clone_size: few
j_call: TRBJ2-1
cdr3_nt: TGTGCCAGCAGCCAAGGAGTGGTCGTCAATGAGCAGTTCTTC
cdr3_aa: CASSQGVVVNEQFF